The clone carrying this T cell receptor beta chain was observed at least ten times. Its antigen is as yet unknown. Researchers barred patients who had uncontrolled infection, other autoimmune disease, pregnancy or lactation. Diagnoses rested on clinical symptoms, serum thyroxine and TRAb, thyroid ultrasound and orbital computed tomography. RNA transcripts were the template for amplifying TCR beta CDR3 regions. The TCR CDR3 was amplified in a first-round RT-PCR using the HTBI primer set. TCRdb reanalysed the multiplex PCR reads using MiXCR and keeps one entry per CDR3 protein. The sample includes about half a million distinct CDR3 sequences, around 15% of them seen just once. This sample is part of a study of T cells in Graves' hyperthyroidism and ophthalmopathy. Study-level findings and limits: Most thyroid clonotypes that were expanded above 0.001 also turned up in blood. The authors' 13 V-J model separated ophthalmopathy from stable hyperthyroidism.

This CDR3 is 14 amino acids long. V lost 2 bases and J 4 bases, leaving 9 bases between the germline ends. Germline V gives CDR1 MNHEY, CDR2 SMNVEV (reference sequence). The rearrangement links TRBV27 to TRBJ2-1, with D unresolved. This TCR was sampled from a woman aged 30 to 39 with Graves' ophthalmopathy. Sequencing was performed on blood. The CDR3 nucleotides read TGTGCCAGCAGTTTAGGAGAGGTATACAATGAGCAGTTCTTC. Protein product: CASSLGEVYNEQFF.